The clone carrying this TCR beta chain has only a few counts. This specimen belongs to a study of blood T cell repertoires in COVID-19. Study background: T cells, B-cell-depleted T cells, or PBMCs supplied cDNA or gDNA.

Libraries were prepared by immunoSEQ multiplex PCR; TCRdb keeps only in-frame clonotypes and omits some of them. The data show 200,000 or so clones, roughly 80% seen once. The CDR3 totals 15 residues. The junction had 8 bases not matched to a gene; V was cut back by 5 bases and J by 6 bases. The V gene's germline CDR1 is SEHNR and CDR2 FQNEAQ (reference sequence). The chain links TRBV7-9 to TRBJ1-4; 8 bases align to TRBD1. The TCR sequence derives from a woman older than 75 with COVID-19, enrolled during active disease. The material sequenced was peripheral blood. The chain's CDR3 is CASSPRTGSHEKLFF. CDR3 in DNA: TGTGCCAGCAGCCCACGGACAGGGAGTCATGAAAAACTGTTTTTT. Variable domain in full (rest from reference TRBV7-9 and TRBJ1-4): DTGVSQNPRHKITKRGQNVTFRCDPISEHNRLYWYRQTLGQGPEFLTYFQNEAQLEKSRLLSDRFSAERPKGSFSTLEIQRTEQGDSAMYLCASSPRTGSHEKLFFGSGTQLSVL.